A selection of T cell receptor beta chains follows, all from one sample in a study of shared clonotypes between healthy human individuals. Sequencing was performed with immunoSEQ multiplex PCR; in TCRdb, only in-frame clones are kept and a portion is missing. The sample includes about 1 million clones, approximately 80% of them seen just once. The specimen was memory CD4+ T cells from PBMCs. The receptor set was obtained from a man aged 18-30 years in good health. Some clones in this sample may be carry-over from other donors' samples. Each CDR3 is given with its conserved first and last residue. D genes are given only for firm matches. Some rows mark clone size as missing; the rest say once, few, many or name a class of expanded clone.

TRBV7-3	-	TRBJ2-5	18	TRBD2	TGTGCCAGCAGCTCAACTCCGGGACTAGCGGGGACCCAAGAGACCCAGTACTTC	CASSSTPGLAGTQETQYF
TRBV6-5	few	TRBJ1-1	15	-	TGTGCCAGCAGTTACCTATCTGGGGGATTCCGTGAAGCTTTCTTT	CASSYLSGGFREAFF
TRBV6-4	-	TRBJ2-7	13	TRBD2	TGTGCCAGAGAACTAGCGCCCACCTACGAGCAGTACTTC	CARELAPTYEQYF
TRBV5-5	-	TRBJ1-2	13	-	TGTGCCAGCAGCTTGGGGTACGGCTATGGCTACACCTTC	CASSLGYGYGYTF
TRBV7-3	-	TRBJ2-5	14	-	TGTGCCAGCAGCCCCGGACTAAGTCAAGAGACCCAGTACTTC	CASSPGLSQETQYF
TRBV4-3	-	TRBJ1-2	13	-	TGCGCCAGCAGCCAAGATGGGACCTATGGCTACACCTTC	CASSQDGTYGYTF
TRBV6-1	-	TRBJ1-5	13	-	TGTGCCACCCAGGGTCAGCGCAATCAGCCCCAGCATTTT	CATQGQRNQPQHF
TRBV30	once	TRBJ2-2	14	TRBD2	TGTGCCAGCAGCTGGGGACTAGAAAGCGGGGAGCTGTTTTTT	CASSWGLESGELFF
TRBV15	-	TRBJ2-7	15	-	TGTGCCACCAGCGTTCCTCAGGGGGGTTTCCACGAGCAGTACTTC	CATSVPQGGFHEQYF
TRBV29-1	-	TRBJ2-5	14	-	TGCAGCGTCGCCCGGAGGACAGTCCAAGAGACCCAGTACTTC	CSVARRTVQETQYF
TRBV5-1	-	TRBJ1-3	14	-	TGCGCCAGCAGCCCCGGGTCCTCAAGAAACACCATATATTTT	CASSPGSSRNTIYF
TRBV6-5	few	TRBJ2-3	15	-	TGTGCCAGCAGTCAATCGGGGATAGACACAGATACGCAGTATTTT	CASSQSGIDTDTQYF
TRBV29-1	few	TRBJ1-4	14	TRBD1	TGCAGCGTTACCGGACAGGGTGCTAATGAAAAACTGTTTTTT	CSVTGQGANEKLFF
TRBV13	few	TRBJ1-2	13	TRBD1	TGTGCCAGCAGCTCCCCGGACAGGGGCGGCTACACCTTC	CASSSPDRGGYTF
TRBV5-1	-	TRBJ1-1	12	-	TGCGCCAGCGGGCCTGGACACACTGAAGCTTTCTTT	CASGPGHTEAFF
TRBV30	-	TRBJ1-6	15	-	TGTGCCTGGAGCGCTCGTGACGGTGGCAATTCACCCCTCCACTTT	CAWSARDGGNSPLHF
TRBV5-4	-	TRBJ1-1	17	TRBD1	TGTGCCAGCAGCTTGGGTGGGACAGGGGTACTGTCGACTGAAGCTTTCTTT	CASSLGGTGVLSTEAFF
TRBV6-5	many	TRBJ2-2	15	TRBD2	TGTGCCAGCAGGAAAACCGGGACTAGTAAGGGGGAGCTGTTTTTT	CASRKTGTSKGELFF
TRBV7-8	-	TRBJ2-1	15	TRBD2	TGTGCCAGCAGCTTAAGAGGTCGGGGGGAAGGTGAGCAGTTCTTC	CASSLRGRGEGEQFF
TRBV28	-	TRBJ2-4	16	-	TGTGCCAGCAGTTCAGGCGGGACAGAAACCAAAAACATTCAGTACTTC	CASSSGGTETKNIQYF
TRBV6-5	-	TRBJ2-3	13	-	TGTGCCAGCAGAGCAGGGTACACAGATACGCAGTATTTT	CASRAGYTDTQYF
TRBV5-4	few	TRBJ2-7	12	-	TGTGCCAGCAGCTTGACTGGATACGAGCAGTACTTC	CASSLTGYEQYF
TRBV27	-	TRBJ1-5	17	-	TGTGCCAGCAGTGAGGGGTGGAAGTCCTATAGCAATCAGCCCCAGCATTTT	CASSEGWKSYSNQPQHF
TRBV19	-	TRBJ2-5	13	-	TGTGCCAGTAGTATGTCGTCCGTTGCGACCCAGTACTTC	CASSMSSVATQYF
TRBV28	-	TRBJ2-7	12	TRBD1	TGTGCCAGCAAAGTGACAGGGTACGAGCAGTACTTC	CASKVTGYEQYF
TRBV27	-	TRBJ2-3	13	-	TGTGCCAGCAAGGCAGGGGGCACAGATACGCAGTATTTT	CASKAGGTDTQYF
TRBV29-1	-	TRBJ2-3	14	-	TGCAGCGGGCGGGACACCGGGCTGACAGATACGCAGTATTTT	CSGRDTGLTDTQYF
TRBV7-3	-	TRBJ1-1	14	-	TGTGCCAGCAGCTTAAAAGGGGCCAACACTGAAGCTTTCTTT	CASSLKGANTEAFF
TRBV2	-	TRBJ1-5	15	-	TGTGCCAGCAGTCCGGGGGCGGCAGGTTATCAGCCCCAGCATTTT	CASSPGAAGYQPQHF
TRBV2	-	TRBJ2-3	15	-	TGTGCCAGCAGTATACGGGACTTGGGGACAGATACGCAGTATTTT	CASSIRDLGTDTQYF
TRBV4-2	-	TRBJ2-2	17	TRBD2	TGTGCCAGCAGCCCAAGGGGCGGGAGGGACGTCACCGGGGAGCTGTTTTTT	CASSPRGGRDVTGELFF
TRBV30	-	TRBJ2-1	13	-	TGTGCCTGGAGTTCAATAACGAACAATGAGCAGTTCTTC	CAWSSITNNEQFF
TRBV6-1	-	TRBJ2-3	14	TRBD1	TGTGCCAGTTCTGGACAGGGCCTGGGTGTTACGCAGTATTTT	CASSGQGLGVTQYF
TRBV7-2	few	TRBJ2-3	12	TRBD2	TGTGCCAGCAGCTTAGATGGGACTAGTAAGGATTTT	CASSLDGTSKDF
TRBV28	-	TRBJ2-7	15	-	TGTGCCAGCAGTTTGGACCCAGGGAGGATTTACGAGCAGTACTTC	CASSLDPGRIYEQYF
TRBV7-3	few	TRBJ1-5	20	TRBD1	TGTGCCAGCAGCCTACTCCCGATGGGGACAGGGGGCGGCTTAGGGCAGCCCCAGCATTTT	CASSLLPMGTGGGLGQPQHF
TRBV6-1	-	TRBJ2-7	15	TRBD1	TGTGCCAGCAGTGAAGCGGGGACAGGGGACTACGAGCAGTACTTC	CASSEAGTGDYEQYF
TRBV5-6	-	TRBJ2-7	13	TRBD2	TGTGCCAGCAGCGGACTAGTTATAGACGAGCAGTACTTC	CASSGLVIDEQYF
TRBV7-9	-	TRBJ1-4	14	-	TGTGCCAGCAGCTTAGAGGCTCTTAATGAAAAACTGTTTTTT	CASSLEALNEKLFF
TRBV6-1	-	TRBJ2-1	14	TRBD2	TGTGCCAGCAACGTGGGACTAGGGTTGGGTGAGCAGTTCTTC	CASNVGLGLGEQFF
TRBV7-7	-	TRBJ2-3	14	TRBD2	TGTGCCAGCAGCTTATCGACTAGCGTAGATACGCAGTATTTT	CASSLSTSVDTQYF